Listed here are 27 T cell receptor beta chains from one sample, sequenced in a study of blood T cells in healthy people across ages. Through a sample-barcoded 5' primer and a J-beta primer mix, a second PCR was run for roughly 6 to 12 cycles. TCRdb processed the 5' RACE reads anew with MiXCR; each CDR3 protein has one entry. The table includes around 800,000 distinct CDR3 sequences, around 50% detected once. Sequencing was performed on blood. The source of these receptors is a man older than 75 in good health.

The V gene is TRBV7-9, the J gene TRBJ2-5; TRBD2 aligns across 16 bases. V was pared by 5 bases and J by 5 bases, with 11 bases of the junction left unmatched. Per germline, CDR1 SEHNR and CDR2 FQNEAQ (reference sequence). The CDR3 totals 18 residues. The CDR3 sequence: CASSKGTSGRGTQETQYF. The CDR3 bases are TGTGCCAGCAGCAAAGGGACTAGCGGGAGGGGGACCCAGGAGACCCAGTACTTC.

V usage is TRBV12-3 or TRBV12-4 and J usage is TRBJ2-6; D call uncertain. Trimming took 2 bases from V and 1 from J, leaving 6 bases between them. The CDR3 totals 15 residues. DNA of the CDR3: TGTGCCAGCAGTTTACCGTCGTCTGGGGCCAACGTCCTGACTTTC. It yields the protein CASSLPSSGANVLTF.

The rearrangement uses TRBV27 and TRBJ1-1; maybe TRBD1 (6 bases). This CDR3 has 13 residues. V lost 5 bases and J lost 5, with 12 bases in between. CDR1 is MNHEY and CDR2 is SMNVEV in the germline V gene (reference sequence). CDR3 DNA sequence: TGTGCCAGCAGTGTAATCGGACAGACTGAAGCTTTCTTT. Amino acids: CASSVIGQTEAFF.

This clonotype was seen repeatedly, ten times or more. The chain carries TRBV29-1 and TRBJ2-3; TRBD1 matches at 10 bases. Germline V gene lookup returns CDR1 SQVTM and CDR2 ANQGSEA. V was pared by 3 bases and J by 14 bases, with 5 bases of the junction left unmatched. The CDR3 consists of 11 residues. CDR3 coding DNA: TGCAGCGTTGAGGAGGGACAGGGGAGGTATTTT. Translating gives CSVEEGQGRYF.

This sequence joins TRBV5-1 and TRBJ1-4; 7 positions agree with TRBD1. Trimming took 5 bases from V and 4 from J; bases not matched to a gene: 5. The CDR3 has 14 amino acids. Germline CDR1 and CDR2: SGHRS and YFSETQ. The CDR3 reads CASRHGQDNEKLFF. The CDR3 DNA reads TGCGCCAGCAGACATGGACAGGATAATGAAAAACTGTTTTTT. Looking up the rest from reference TRBV5-1 and TRBJ1-4 gives the full variable domain: KAGVTQTPRYLIKTRGQQVTLSCSPISGHRSVSWYQQTPGQGLQFLFEYFSETQRNKGNFPGRFSGRQFSNSRSEMNVSTLELGDSALYLCASRHGQDNEKLFFGSGTQLSVL.

In its sample, this clonotype was seen once. This chain connects TRBV20-1 to TRBJ1-1; D is possibly TRBD1 (6 bases). CDR1 DFQATT and CDR2 SNEGSKA come from the germline V gene (reference sequence). The V and J ends lost 0 bases and 4 bases respectively, with 21 bases between them. The CDR3 has 17 residues. CDR3 nucleotide sequence: TGCAGTGCTAGAGATCTTGCAGGGGCGGTTGATAGCACTGAAGCTTTCTTT. Its translation: CSARDLAGAVDSTEAFF.

This clonotype has more than one count but fewer than ten. An end of the junction does not agree with germline; a read error may underlie this. The chain carries TRBV12-3 or TRBV12-4 and TRBJ2-5, with 9 bases identical to TRBD1. The CDR3 runs to 15 residues. The CDR3 protein is CACRQGGGYQETQYF. CDR3 bases: TGTGCCTGCAGACAGGGGGGAGGTTACCAAGAGACCCAGTACTTC.

V usage is TRBV7-9 and J usage is TRBJ2-5; maybe TRBD1 (6 bases). Germline CDR1 and CDR2: SEHNR and FQNEAQ (reference sequence). The V gene lost 9 bases and the J gene lost 11 bases, with 16 bases spanning the gap. The CDR3 has 11 residues. Written as DNA, the CDR3 is TGTGCCAGTCAGGGGCGCAATGAGCAGTACTTC. This gives the protein CASQGRNEQYF.

Only a few counts were recorded for this clonotype. J is TRBJ1-2 and V is TRBV11-2; D unclear. Germline V CDR1 and CDR2: SGHAT, FQNNGV. V lost 2 bases and J 7 bases, leaving 8 bases between the germline ends. This CDR3 contains 12 residues. CDR3 sequence: CASSLSVSGYTF. The CDR3 DNA reads as TGTGCCAGCAGCTTATCAGTTTCTGGCTACACCTTC.

This chain uses TRBV29-1 with TRBJ2-5, with TRBD1 identical over 9 bases. Germline V gene lookup returns CDR1 SQVTM and CDR2 ANQGSEA. This CDR3 is built from 16 residues. Trimming at V came to 7 bases and at J to 11 bases, leaving 23 bases not matched to a gene. CDR3 nucleotide sequence: TGCAGCGGCGGGATAGGCGGGACAGGGAAAGGCAATGAGCAGTACTTC. It codes for CSGGIGGTGKGNEQYF.

This rearrangement joins TRBV6-1 to TRBJ2-3; 9 bases map to TRBD2. CDR1 MNHNS and CDR2 SASEGT come from the germline V gene. The CDR3 covers 15 residues. With 2 bases clipped from V and 3 bases from J, the junction kept 3 bases outside the gene matches. The CDR3 loop is CASSEMSGGTDTQYF. The CDR3 region has the DNA TGTGCCAGCAGTGAAATGAGCGGGGGGACAGATACGCAGTATTTT.

This clonotype was counted between two and nine times. The chain uses TRBV3-1 and TRBJ2-1, with 7 nucleotides matching TRBD2. This CDR3 spans 15 amino acids. Germline V CDR1 and CDR2: LGHDT, YNNKEL (reference sequence). Germline trimming cut 6 bases from V and 1 base from J; bases unmatched to any gene: 6. The CDR3 here is CASRGSGMSYNEQFF. The CDR3 nucleotides are TGTGCCAGCAGGGGGAGCGGGATGTCCTACAATGAGCAGTTCTTC.

This clonotype was picked up one time. A much larger clone differs from this one at a single base, so this may be a read error. In DNA form, the CDR3 reads TGTGCCAGCAGCTCCGGACAGAGGAGCACCGGGGGGCTGTTTTTT. This codes for CASSSGQRSTGGLFF. This chain links TRBV7-2 with TRBJ2-2, with D possibly being TRBD1 or TRBD2 (6 bases each). The CDR3 contains 15 residues. Looked up from germline, CDR1 is SGHTA and CDR2 is FQGNSA.

The chain joins TRBV20-1 to TRBJ2-1; the D call may be TRBD1 or TRBD2 (7 bases each). The V gene's germline CDR1 is DFQATT and CDR2 SNEGSKA (reference sequence). The ends were cut back, 0 bases at V and 2 bases at J, with 14 bases in the middle. The CDR3 has 16 residues. The CDR3 region has the DNA TGCAGTGCTAGAGATTGGGGGGGACAGACCTACAATGAGCAGTTCTTC. It specifies CSARDWGGQTYNEQFF.

This clonotype was detected only once. This chain uses TRBV7-8 with TRBJ2-7; D perhaps matches TRBD2 (5 bases). This CDR3 contains 11 residues. Between the trimmed V and J ends, which lost 8 bases and 3 bases, there was a span of 8 bases. Germline V gene data show CDR1 as SGHVS and CDR2 as FQNEAQ. CDR3 amino acids: CASGGIYEQYF. The CDR3 DNA reads as TGTGCCAGCGGAGGAATCTACGAGCAGTACTTC.

The CDR3 spells CASSLAAGGAPGGYTF. The CDR3 DNA reads as TGTGCCAGCAGCTTAGCGGCAGGGGGCGCCCCCGGTGGCTACACCTTC. The chain combines TRBV7-8 with TRBJ1-2; TRBD1 matches 8 bases. CDR3 size: 16 residues. After removal of 0 bases from V and 7 bases from J, the junction contained 10 bases not matched to a gene. Per the germline V gene, CDR1 is SGHVS and CDR2 is FQNEAQ. The whole variable domain, remainder taken from reference TRBV7-8 and TRBJ1-2, is GAGVSQSPRYKVAKRGQDVALRCDPISGHVSLFWYQQALGQGPEFLTYFQNEAQLDKSGLPSDRFFAERPEGSVSTLKIQRTQQEDSAVYLCASSLAAGGAPGGYTFGSGTRLTVV.

This clonotype occurred once. The chain employs TRBV20-1 and TRBJ2-3; tentatively, D is TRBD1 (8 bases). The germline V and J ends were trimmed by 4 bases and 6 bases, with 20 bases remaining between them. Per the germline V gene, CDR1 is DFQATT and CDR2 is SNEGSKA (reference sequence). The CDR3 runs 15 residues. CDR3 protein: CSATTLGQGGDTQYF. The CDR3, as DNA: TGCAGTGCTACGACTTTAGGACAGGGAGGGGATACGCAGTATTTT.

CDR3 region: CASRKRTGGYGKLFF. The CDR3 DNA reads TGTGCCAGCAGGAAAAGGACAGGGGGCTACGGAAAACTGTTTTTT. V usage is TRBV28 and J usage is TRBJ1-4, with TRBD1 identical over 11 bases. Germline loops: CDR1 MDHEN, CDR2 SYDVKM. V was pared by 6 bases and J by 10 bases, with 10 bases of the junction left unmatched. The CDR3 has 15 amino acids.

This chain uses TRBV19 with TRBJ2-1; D is uncertain. Germline CDR1 is LNHDA and CDR2 is SQIVND (reference sequence). The CDR3 contains 11 residues. Trimming removed 10 bases at V and 8 bases at J, with 12 bases between. CDR3 DNA: TGTGCCACCAGAGGCTTTTATGAGCAGTTCTTC. Its protein product is CATRGFYEQFF.

The chain is built from TRBV11-2 and TRBJ2-7, with D possibly being TRBD1 (5 bases). V was cut by 5 bases and J by 6 bases, with 11 bases left in between. The CDR3 contains 12 residues. The germline V gene has CDR1 SGHAT and CDR2 FQNNGV. The CDR3 DNA sequence: TGTGCCAGCAGCCAGGGCGAAGCCGAGCAGTACTTC. This sequence encodes CASSQGEAEQYF.

Notes on this clonotype: The conserved phenylalanine or tryptophan normally closing the CDR3 is absent here, so this likely arose from a read error. This chain connects TRBV7-2 to TRBJ2-6; maybe TRBD1 (5 bases). Germline V CDR1 and CDR2: SGHTA, FQGNSA. Trimming stripped 5 bases from V and 0 bases from J, with 17 bases between. The CDR3 loop spans 18 amino acids. The CDR3 coding sequence is TGTGCCAGCAGCGATCCCCGAGACAGACGCTCTGGGGCCAACGTCCTGACTTGC. Amino acid sequence: CASSDPRDRRSGANVLTC.

In nucleotides, the CDR3 is TGCAGCGTTGTTGTGGATCCCTCCTACAATGAGCAGTACTTC. Its protein is CSVVVDPSYNEQYF. This sequence joins TRBV29-1 and TRBJ2-1; D uncertain. Matching the DNA end better, TRBJ2-7 makes the J call doubtful. Germline loops: CDR1 SQVTM, CDR2 ANQGSEA. There are 14 residues in the CDR3.

In its sample, this clonotype was seen a few times. J is TRBJ2-7 and V is TRBV7-2; D possibly uses TRBD1 or TRBD2 (7 bases each). Germline lookup yields CDR1 SGHTA and CDR2 FQGNSA. Trimming cost V 3 bases and J 5 bases, with 17 bases left between them. The CDR3 loop spans 15 amino acids. CDR3 in amino acids: CASSFAGRGHDEQYF. DNA for the CDR3: TGTGCCAGCAGCTTCGCGGGGAGGGGGCACGACGAGCAGTACTTC.

The gene calls are TRBV12-3 or TRBV12-4 and TRBJ2-7; D is uncertain. The CDR3 covers 12 residues. V shed 8 bases and J shed 7 bases, with 15 bases lying between them. The CDR3 DNA reads TGTGCCAGCGCAAGCCCCTTAAAAGAGCAGTACTTC. Its translation is CASASPLKEQYF.

V is TRBV7-8 and J is TRBJ1-2; a possible D gene is TRBD1 (5 bases). The CDR3 covers 16 residues. Trimming took 0 bases from V and 8 from J, leaving 19 bases between them. Germline values: CDR1 SGHVS, CDR2 FQNEAQ. The CDR3 bases are TGTGCCAGCAGCTTAGCGCAGGAAACAGGACGGAGAGGCTACACCTTC. It codes for CASSLAQETGRRGYTF.

The table lists this clonotype with a few counts. The V call is TRBV5-6, the J call TRBJ1-6; D unresolved. Per germline, CDR1 SGHDT and CDR2 YYEEEE. V was trimmed by 0 bases and J by 12 bases, leaving 7 bases between them. There are 12 residues in the CDR3. CDR3 in amino acids: CASSLGRGPLHF. The DNA for the CDR3 is TGTGCCAGCAGCTTGGGACGGGGACCCCTCCACTTT.

The chain has TRBV6-2 or TRBV6-3 and TRBJ2-3, with 12 bases matching TRBD2. Germline V gene lookup returns CDR1 MNHEY and CDR2 SVGEGT. The CDR3 totals 16 residues. V dropped 5 bases and J dropped 4; count of bases not matched to a gene: 7. The CDR3 bases are TGTGCCAGCAGTCAGACTAGCGGGAGCGAGGCAGATACGCAGTATTTT. Translation gives CASSQTSGSEADTQYF.